The 15 T cell receptor beta chains given below trace back to one sample, sequenced in a study of breast tumors, draining lymph nodes, adjacent tissues. The lymph nodes were axillary draining lymph nodes from breast cancer patients. TCRdb re-derived calls from the multiplex PCR reads in MiXCR, one entry per CDR3 protein. Here the sample spans fewer than 200,000 distinct CDR3 sequences, approximately 30% being singletons. The sample comprised axillary lymph node tissue. These receptors were obtained from a female donor with breast cancer. Some clones in this sample may be carry-over from other donors' samples.

This clonotype occurred many times. The chain links TRBV19 to TRBJ1-3; D gene ambiguous. V was pared by 6 bases and J by 0 bases, with 18 bases between. This CDR3 is 17 amino acids long. Looked up from germline, CDR1 is LNHDA and CDR2 is SQIVND (reference sequence). CDR3: CASRPFTGSLSGNTIYF. The CDR3 region has the DNA TGTGCCAGTAGGCCCTTTACCGGGTCCCTCTCTGGAAACACCATATATTTT.

This clonotype was recorded a few times. This chain links TRBV9 with TRBJ2-5, with 11 bases matching TRBD1. The CDR3 sequence is 23 residues long. V dropped 7 bases and J dropped 13; count of bases not matched to a gene: 42. CDR1 and CDR2 (germline): SGDLS, YYNGEE. CDR3 sequence: CASSPPTGTGGSLPSPRALGGYF. CDR3 nucleotide sequence: TGTGCCAGCTCACCACCCACCGGGACAGGGGGTTCTTTGCCTTCCCCAAGAGCGTTGGGGGGGTACTTC.

This chain links TRBV20-1 with TRBJ2-3; 8 bases line up with TRBD2. CDR3 length: 14 amino acids. Per the germline V gene, CDR1 is DFQATT and CDR2 is SNEGSKA (reference sequence). This CDR3 is CSLGSGSPPDTQYF. The CDR3 DNA reads TGCAGCTTGGGAAGCGGGAGCCCCCCAGATACGCAGTATTTT.

This clonotype was seen ten or more times. The chain couples TRBV24-1 to TRBJ2-1, with 11 bases matching TRBD2. Losses at the gene ends were 2 bases for V and 3 bases for J; bases not matched to a gene: 2. This CDR3 has 16 residues. Germline CDR1 reads KGHDR; CDR2 reads SFDVKD. The CDR3 spells CATSDSLAGVYNEQFF. CDR3 DNA sequence: TGTGCCACCAGTGATTCACTAGCGGGAGTCTACAATGAGCAGTTCTTC.

This clonotype was seen at least ten times. The chain couples TRBV29-1 to TRBJ2-7; 14 bases are a match to TRBD2. The CDR3 runs to 19 residues. The germline gives CDR1 SQVTM, CDR2 ANQGSEA. V dropped 1 base and J dropped 1; count of bases not matched to a gene: 12. CDR3: CSVEGMVGLAGVSSYEQYF. As DNA, the CDR3 is TGCAGCGTTGAAGGGATGGTGGGACTAGCGGGAGTGAGTTCCTACGAGCAGTACTTC.

Comment on this clonotype: A single base separates this from a much larger clone, so it may be a read error. The chain joins TRBV9 to TRBJ1-2, with D perhaps matching TRBD1 (5 bases). The CDR3 runs 15 residues. Germline CDR1 reads SGDLS; CDR2 reads YYNGEE. CDR3 bases: TGTGCCAGCAGCGCTTCCCTCGACAGTGGTAATGGCTCCACCTTC. Its protein is CASSASLDSGNGSTF.

This clonotype was seen repeatedly, ten times or more. V usage is TRBV9 and J usage is TRBJ1-2; 11 nucleotides agree with TRBD1. From germline, CDR1 is SGDLS and CDR2 YYNGEE. With V trimmed by 3 bases and J by 4 bases, 17 bases remained unmatched. The CDR3 has 19 residues. CDR3: CASSALDRTGGYRGYGYTF. DNA for the CDR3: TGTGCCAGCAGCGCCCTAGATCGGACAGGGGGCTACCGGGGCTATGGCTACACCTTC.

At least ten counts were recorded for this clonotype. The chain recombines TRBV6-5 with TRBJ1-2, with D possibly TRBD1 on 6 matching bases. Germline loops: CDR1 MNHEY, CDR2 SVGAGI. V was cut by 0 bases and J by 4 bases, with 9 bases left in between. CDR3 length equals 14 residues. This CDR3 reads CASSYSRGGYGYTF. The CDR3 bases are TGTGCCAGCAGTTACTCGCGAGGGGGCTATGGCTACACCTTC.

This clonotype was found many times. The chain links TRBV11-2 to TRBJ2-3, with D perhaps matching TRBD1 or TRBD2 (6 bases each). The V gene's germline CDR1 is SGHAT and CDR2 FQNNGV. The CDR3 consists of 15 residues. Trimming pared 1 base from V and 1 base from J, leaving 9 bases between. Here the CDR3 DNA reads TGTGCCAGCAGCTTAGCGGGGGCGGGCACAGATACGCAGTATTTT. Its translation: CASSLAGAGTDTQYF.

In its sample, this clonotype was seen many times. The chain carries TRBV3-1 and TRBJ1-5; D may be TRBD1 (5 bases). Trimming removed 0 bases at V and 1 base at J, with 10 bases between. From germline, CDR1 is LGHDT and CDR2 YNNKEL (reference sequence). The CDR3 covers 16 residues. CDR3 in amino acids: CASSQDGGLSNQPQHF. The DNA of the CDR3 is TGTGCCAGCAGCCAAGATGGGGGGTTGAGCAATCAGCCCCAGCATTTT.

Ten or more counts support this clonotype. A clone one base away is much larger, so this may be a read error. This chain joins TRBV7-4 and TRBJ2-5; maybe TRBD2 (6 bases). The CDR3 sequence is 15 residues long. The germline CDR1 and CDR2 sequences are SGHVT and SQSDAQ. The CDR3 nucleotides are TGTGCCAGCAGGCGTTTCGCCCGGGACTCGGAGACCCAGCACTTC. Encoded protein: CASRRFARDSETQHF.

For this clonotype: Just one base apart from a much larger clone, this may be a read error. The rearrangement links TRBV11-1 to TRBJ2-3, with 8 bases fitting TRBD2. The CDR3 runs 15 residues. CDR1 SGHAT and CDR2 FQDESV come from the germline V gene (reference sequence). The junction had 5 bases not matched to a gene; V was cut back by 4 bases and J by 2 bases. The CDR3 region has the DNA TGTGCCAGCAGCTCACGGGGGGGGACCACAGATACGCAGTATTTT. Its translation: CASSSRGGTTDTQYF.

This clonotype came up many times. The chain uses TRBV5-8 and TRBJ2-7; D is unclear. V was clipped by 4 bases and J by 6 bases, with 11 bases between them. The length of the CDR3 is 12 residues. CDR1 is SGHTS and CDR2 is YDEGEE in the germline V gene. CDR3: CASSPGSLEQYF. CDR3 nucleotide sequence: TGTGCCAGCAGCCCAGGTTCCCTCGAGCAGTACTTC.

In its sample, this clonotype was seen many times. V usage is TRBV7-3 and J usage is TRBJ2-3; the D gene is possibly TRBD1 (6 bases). V gave up 5 bases and J gave up 1 base, with 10 bases separating them. Per the germline V gene, CDR1 is SGHTA and CDR2 is FQGTGA. The CDR3 is 14 amino acids. CDR3 residues: CASSRRQGTDTQYF. The CDR3 nucleotides are TGTGCCAGCAGCCGTAGACAGGGCACAGATACGCAGTATTTT.

In this sample, this clonotype turned up many times. The chain carries TRBV6-1 and TRBJ1-6, with D unresolved. CDR1 and CDR2 (germline): MNHNS, SASEGT. The germline V and J ends were trimmed by 1 base and 7 bases, with 11 bases remaining between them. The CDR3 sequence is 15 residues long. The CDR3 reads CASSEVEDRNSPLHF. The CDR3, as DNA: TGTGCCAGCAGTGAAGTGGAGGACCGAAATTCACCCCTCCACTTT.